This T cell receptor (beta chain) is from a study of naive CD8 T cells in extremely preterm neonates. TCRdb's copy holds only in-frame clones and misses some; the assay was immunoSEQ multiplex PCR. This sample has around 4,600 clones, with nearly 99% found just once. Aged roughly 20-50 years with median around 39 years, adult controls were healthy nonsmokers. This clone was detected once. Its target is not known. The study's findings and limits: Preterm CDR3s were shorter than older groups', with fewer N additions and less trimming.

CDR3 size: 14 residues. The ends lost 2 bases at V and 4 bases at J; junction bases unmatched: 2. Germline CDR1 MNHEY, CDR2 SMNVEV (reference sequence). This rearrangement joins TRBV27 to TRBJ2-1, with 7 positions matching TRBD1. The TCR was taken from a human donor in good health. Sequencing used naive CD8+ T cells from blood. CDR3 nucleotide sequence: TGTGCCAGCAGTTTAGACAGGGCATACAATGAGCAGTTCTTC. Amino acid sequence: CASSLDRAYNEQFF.